This T cell receptor beta chain stems from a study of blood T cell repertoires in COVID-19. Overall study: T cells, B-cell-depleted T cells, or PBMCs supplied cDNA or gDNA.

With V trimmed by 5 bases and J by 0 bases, 7 bases remained unmatched. There are 16 residues in the CDR3. Germline CDR1 is LGHDT and CDR2 is YNNKEL (reference sequence). The repertoire was sequenced with immunoSEQ multiplex PCR; TCRdb's copy has only in-frame clones and lacks some. Here the sample spans more than 95,000 clones, 85% to 90% being singletons. This clone occurred once. This TCR was recovered from a human donor in a cohort sampled during active COVID-19. The sample taken for sequencing was peripheral blood. The chain employs TRBV3-1 (or the pseudogene TRBV3-2) and TRBJ2-3; the match to TRBD2 covers 8 bases. The DNA of the CDR3 is TGTGCCAGCAGCACCACTAGCGGATTAAGCACAGATACGCAGTATTTT. Translation gives CASSTTSGLSTDTQYF.